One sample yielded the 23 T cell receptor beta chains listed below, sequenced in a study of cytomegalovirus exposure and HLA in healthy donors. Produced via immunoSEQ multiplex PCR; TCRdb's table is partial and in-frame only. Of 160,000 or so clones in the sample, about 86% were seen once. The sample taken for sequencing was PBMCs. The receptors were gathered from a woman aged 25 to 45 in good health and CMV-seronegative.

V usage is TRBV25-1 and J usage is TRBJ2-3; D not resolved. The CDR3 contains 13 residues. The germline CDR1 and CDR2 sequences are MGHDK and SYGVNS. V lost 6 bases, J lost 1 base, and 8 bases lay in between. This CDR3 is CASRHGGTDTQYF. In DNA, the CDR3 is TGTGCCAGCAGACATGGTGGCACAGATACGCAGTATTTT.

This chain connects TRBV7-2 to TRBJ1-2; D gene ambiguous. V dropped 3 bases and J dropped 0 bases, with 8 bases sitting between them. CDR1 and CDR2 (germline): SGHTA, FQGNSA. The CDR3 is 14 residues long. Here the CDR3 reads CASSLSTANYGYTF. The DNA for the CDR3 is TGTGCCAGCAGCTTGAGTACAGCTAACTATGGCTACACCTTC.

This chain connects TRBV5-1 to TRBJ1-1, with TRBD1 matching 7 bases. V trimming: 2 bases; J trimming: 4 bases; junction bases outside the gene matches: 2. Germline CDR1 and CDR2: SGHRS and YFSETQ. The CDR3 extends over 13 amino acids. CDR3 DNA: TGCGCCAGCAGCTTTACAGGGGCCACTGAAGCTTTCTTT. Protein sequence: CASSFTGATEAFF.

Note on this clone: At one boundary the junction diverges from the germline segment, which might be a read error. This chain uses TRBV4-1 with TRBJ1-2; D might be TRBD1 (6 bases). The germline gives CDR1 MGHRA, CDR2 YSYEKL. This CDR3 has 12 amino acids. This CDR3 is CASSQDGRQADF. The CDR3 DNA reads TGCGCCAGCAGCCAAGATGGGCGACAGGCAGACTTC.

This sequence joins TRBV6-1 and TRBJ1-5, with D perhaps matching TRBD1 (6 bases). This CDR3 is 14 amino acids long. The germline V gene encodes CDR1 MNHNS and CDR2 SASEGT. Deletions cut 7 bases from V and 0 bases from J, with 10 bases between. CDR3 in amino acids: CASNTGNSNQPQHF. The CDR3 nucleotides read TGTGCCAGCAACACAGGGAATAGCAATCAGCCCCAGCATTTT.

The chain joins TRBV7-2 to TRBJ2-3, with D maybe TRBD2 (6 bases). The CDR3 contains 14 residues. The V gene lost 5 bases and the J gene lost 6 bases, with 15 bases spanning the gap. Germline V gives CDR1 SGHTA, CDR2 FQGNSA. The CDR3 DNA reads TGTGCCAGCAGCCAAATTCTGGGAGGCGATACGCAGTATTTT. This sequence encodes CASSQILGGDTQYF.

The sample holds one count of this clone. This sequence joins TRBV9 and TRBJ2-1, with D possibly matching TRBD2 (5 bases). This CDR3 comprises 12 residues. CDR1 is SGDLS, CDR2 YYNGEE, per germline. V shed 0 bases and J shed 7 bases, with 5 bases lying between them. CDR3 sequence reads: CASSVAGNEQFF. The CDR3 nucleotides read TGTGCCAGCAGCGTAGCGGGAAATGAGCAGTTCTTC.

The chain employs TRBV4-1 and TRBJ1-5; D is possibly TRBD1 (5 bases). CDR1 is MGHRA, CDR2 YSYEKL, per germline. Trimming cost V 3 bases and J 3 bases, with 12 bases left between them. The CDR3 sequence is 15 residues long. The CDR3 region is CASSQVQGLNQPQHF. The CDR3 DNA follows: TGCGCCAGCAGCCAGGTTCAGGGACTCAATCAGCCCCAGCATTTT.

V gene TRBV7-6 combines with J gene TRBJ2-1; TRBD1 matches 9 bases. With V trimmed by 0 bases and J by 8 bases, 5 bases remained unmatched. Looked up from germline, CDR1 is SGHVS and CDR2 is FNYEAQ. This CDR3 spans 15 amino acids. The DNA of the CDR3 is TGTGCCAGCAGCTTAGCCGGGACAGGGTACCATGAGCAGTTCTTC. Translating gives CASSLAGTGYHEQFF.

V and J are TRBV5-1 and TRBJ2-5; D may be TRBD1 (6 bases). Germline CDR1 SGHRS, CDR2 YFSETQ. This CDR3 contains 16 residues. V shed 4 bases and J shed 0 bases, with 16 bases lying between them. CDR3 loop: CASSMLKTGNQETQYF. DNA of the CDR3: TGCGCCAGCAGCATGCTTAAGACAGGAAACCAAGAGACCCAGTACTTC.

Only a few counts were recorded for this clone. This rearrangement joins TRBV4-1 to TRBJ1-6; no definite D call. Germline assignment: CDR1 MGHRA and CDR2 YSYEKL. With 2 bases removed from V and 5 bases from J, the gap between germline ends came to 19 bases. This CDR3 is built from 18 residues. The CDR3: CASSQRELGWNHNSPLHF. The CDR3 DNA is TGCGCCAGCAGCCAAAGGGAGCTAGGGTGGAACCATAATTCACCCCTCCACTTT.

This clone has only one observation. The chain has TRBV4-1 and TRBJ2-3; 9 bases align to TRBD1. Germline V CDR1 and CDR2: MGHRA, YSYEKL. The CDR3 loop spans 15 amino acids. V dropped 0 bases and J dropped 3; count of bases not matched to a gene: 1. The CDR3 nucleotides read TGCGCCAGCAGCCAAGAGGACAGGGGTACAGATACGCAGTATTTT. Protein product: CASSQEDRGTDTQYF.

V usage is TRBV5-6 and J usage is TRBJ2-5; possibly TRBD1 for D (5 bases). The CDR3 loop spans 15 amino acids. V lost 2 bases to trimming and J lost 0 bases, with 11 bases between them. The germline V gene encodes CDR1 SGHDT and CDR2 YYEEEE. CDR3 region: CASSFSTGYQETQYF. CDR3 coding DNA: TGTGCCAGCAGCTTTAGTACAGGCTACCAAGAGACCCAGTACTTC.

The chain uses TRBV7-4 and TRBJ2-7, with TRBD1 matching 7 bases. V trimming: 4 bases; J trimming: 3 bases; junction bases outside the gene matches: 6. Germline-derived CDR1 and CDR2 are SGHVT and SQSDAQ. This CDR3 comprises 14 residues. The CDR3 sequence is CASSSPDRCYEQYF. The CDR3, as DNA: TGTGCCAGCAGCTCCCCGGACAGGTGCTACGAGCAGTACTTC.

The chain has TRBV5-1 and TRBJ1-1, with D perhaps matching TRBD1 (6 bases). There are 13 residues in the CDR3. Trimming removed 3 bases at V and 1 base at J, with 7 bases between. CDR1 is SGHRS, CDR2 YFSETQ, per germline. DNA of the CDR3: TGCGCCAGCAGCTGGACAGCGAACACTGAAGCTTTCTTT. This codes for CASSWTANTEAFF.

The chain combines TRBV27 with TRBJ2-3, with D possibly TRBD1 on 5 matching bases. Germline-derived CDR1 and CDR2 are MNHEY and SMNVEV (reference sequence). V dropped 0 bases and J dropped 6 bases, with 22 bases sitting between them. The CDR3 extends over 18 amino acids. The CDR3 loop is CASSLSSAGMSGLDTQYF. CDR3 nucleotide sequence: TGTGCCAGCAGTTTATCGTCAGCAGGGATGTCAGGTCTGGATACGCAGTATTTT.

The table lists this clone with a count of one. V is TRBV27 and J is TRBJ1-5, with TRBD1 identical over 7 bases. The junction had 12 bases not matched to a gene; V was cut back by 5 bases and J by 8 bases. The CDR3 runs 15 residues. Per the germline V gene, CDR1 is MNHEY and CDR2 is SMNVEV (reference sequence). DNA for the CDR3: TGTGCCAGCAGTCCACGGAGGGGGCCTGGGGAGCCCCAGCATTTT. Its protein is CASSPRRGPGEPQHF.

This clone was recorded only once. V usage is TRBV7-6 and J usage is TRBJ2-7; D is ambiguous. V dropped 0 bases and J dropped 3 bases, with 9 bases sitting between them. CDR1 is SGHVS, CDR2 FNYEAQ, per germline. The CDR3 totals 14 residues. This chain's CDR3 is CASSLAGSNYEQYF. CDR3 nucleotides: TGTGCCAGCAGCTTAGCGGGCAGCAACTACGAGCAGTACTTC.

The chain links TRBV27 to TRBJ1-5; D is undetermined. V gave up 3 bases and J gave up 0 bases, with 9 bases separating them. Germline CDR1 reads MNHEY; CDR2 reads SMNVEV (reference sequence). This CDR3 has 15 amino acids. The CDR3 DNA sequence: TGTGCCAGCAGTTTTGCGGGCCTTAGCAATCAGCCCCAGCATTTT. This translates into CASSFAGLSNQPQHF.

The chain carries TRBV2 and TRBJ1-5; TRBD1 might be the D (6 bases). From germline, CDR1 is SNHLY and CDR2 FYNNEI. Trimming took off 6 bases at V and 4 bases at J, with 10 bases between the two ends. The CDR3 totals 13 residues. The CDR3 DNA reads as TGTGCCAGCAGGACCACAGGGAATCAGCCCCAGCATTTT. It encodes CASRTTGNQPQHF.

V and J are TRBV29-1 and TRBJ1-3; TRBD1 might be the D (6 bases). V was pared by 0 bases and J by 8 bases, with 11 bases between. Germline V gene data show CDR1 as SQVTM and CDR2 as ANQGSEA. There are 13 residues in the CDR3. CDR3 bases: TGCAGCGTTGAAGACACCAGGGGTGACACCATATATTTT. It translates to CSVEDTRGDTIYF.

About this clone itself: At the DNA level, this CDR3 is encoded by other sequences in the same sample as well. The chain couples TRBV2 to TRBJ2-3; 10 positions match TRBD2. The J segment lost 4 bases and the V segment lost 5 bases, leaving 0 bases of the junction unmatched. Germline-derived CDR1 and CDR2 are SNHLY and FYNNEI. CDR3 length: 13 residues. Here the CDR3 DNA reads TGTGCCAGCAGTAGCGGGGGGGCAGATACGCAGTATTTT. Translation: CASSSGGADTQYF.

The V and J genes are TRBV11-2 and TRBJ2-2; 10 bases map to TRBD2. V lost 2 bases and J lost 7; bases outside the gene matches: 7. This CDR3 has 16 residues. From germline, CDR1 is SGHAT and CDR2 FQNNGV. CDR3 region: CASSLPPSGGGGELFF. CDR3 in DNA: TGTGCCAGCAGCTTACCCCCTAGCGGGGGTGGCGGGGAGCTGTTTTTT.